Each of the 10 T cell receptor beta chains below was sequenced from the same sample in a study of CD8+CD57+ T cells in acquired aplastic anemia. Their recognized antigens are unknown. Broader study findings: Measurement in patients showed lower diversity in CD8+CD57+ cells than in total CD4+ and CD8+ pools.

Only patients with CD8+CD57+ cell expansion on flow cytometry were chosen for sequencing. Investigators profiled TCR beta VDJ and CDR3 from genomic DNA template. TCRdb used MiXCR to reprocess the reads, holding one entry per CDR3 protein. The data hold around 15,000 distinct CDR3 sequences, with approximately 38% observed a single time. The sample consisted of CD8+CD57+ T cells sorted from PBMCs. Subset reported: bead-enriched CD8+CD57+ effector memory T cells from SAA patients. Receptors originate from a human donor with aplastic anemia.

Remarks on this clonotype: The CDR3 ends on some other residue instead of the conserved phenylalanine or tryptophan, so this is likely a read error. The rearrangement joins TRBV15 to TRBJ2-6, with 10 bases lining up with TRBD1. Germline V lookup: CDR1 LNHNV, CDR2 YYDKDF (reference sequence). CDR3 size: 17 residues. Losses at the gene ends were 3 bases for V and 3 bases for J; bases not matched to a gene: 5. In nucleotides, the CDR3 is TGTGCCACCAGCAGGGACAGGGGGATAGGTGGGGCCAACGTCCTGACTGCA. Translation gives CATSRDRGIGGANVLTA.

This chain connects TRBV7-9 to TRBJ1-1; TRBD1 is a possible D gene (5 bases). CDR1 and CDR2 from the germline V gene are SEHNR and FQNEAQ (reference sequence). The CDR3 has 15 amino acids. The V gene lost 4 bases and the J gene lost 4 bases, with 16 bases spanning the gap. The CDR3 sequence: CASSSPGGVGTEAFF. CDR3 bases: TGTGCCAGCAGCTCCCCAGGAGGGGTCGGCACTGAAGCTTTCTTT.

This clonotype has just a few counts. The rearrangement joins TRBV19 to TRBJ1-2, with D possibly matching TRBD1 (6 bases). This CDR3 is 14 amino acids long. The V gene's germline CDR1 is LNHDA and CDR2 SQIVND (reference sequence). V lost 6 bases and J lost 1, with 12 bases in between. The CDR3 bases are TGTGCCAGTAGGGTTCCAGGGGTTAACTATGGCTACACCTTC. Protein sequence: CASRVPGVNYGYTF.

The V and J genes are TRBV24-1 and TRBJ1-4; D call uncertain. The V and J ends lost 2 bases and 7 bases respectively, with 13 bases between them. CDR3 length: 15 residues. Germline V gives CDR1 KGHDR, CDR2 SFDVKD. The CDR3 is CATSDSEGPGEKLFF. The CDR3 DNA reads as TGTGCCACCAGTGATTCGGAGGGCCCCGGTGAAAAACTGTTTTTT.

This clonotype was detected many times. This rearrangement joins TRBV28 to TRBJ2-7; D might be TRBD1 or TRBD2, each matching 5 bases. V was shortened by 4 bases and J by 1 base, with 11 bases between the two germline ends. Germline V gives CDR1 MDHEN, CDR2 SYDVKM. CDR3 size: 14 residues. The CDR3 DNA reads as TGTGCCAGCAGTTACGGGGCGCTGTCCTACGAGCAGTACTTC. Encoded protein: CASSYGALSYEQYF. Combining the CDR3 with reference TRBV28 and TRBJ2-7 gives the whole variable domain DVKVTQSSRYLVKRTGEKVFLECVQDMDHENMFWYRQDPGLGLRLIYFSYDVKMKEKGDIPEGYSVSREKKERFSLILESASTNQTSMYLCASSYGALSYEQYFGPGTRLTVT.

This clonotype was recorded only once. The CDR3 nucleotides read TGTGCCAGCAGCGTACAGGCCGGGAACACCGGGGAGCTGTTTTTT. This translates into CASSVQAGNTGELFF. This chain joins TRBV9 and TRBJ2-2; D gene unclear. The CDR3 has 15 residues. Germline values: CDR1 SGDLS, CDR2 YYNGEE. V was pared by 1 base and J by 1 base, with 8 bases between. Full variable domain (missing parts from reference TRBV9 and TRBJ2-2): DSGVTQTPKHLITATGQRVTLRCSPRSGDLSVYWYQQSLDQGLQFLIQYYNGEERAKGNILERFSAQQFPDLHSELNLSSLELGDSALYFCASSVQAGNTGELFFGEGSRLTVL.

The chain is built from TRBV15 and TRBJ2-1; no definite D call. CDR1 and CDR2 (germline): LNHNV, YYDKDF (reference sequence). V was trimmed by 3 bases and J by 2 bases, leaving 8 bases between them. CDR3 size: 14 residues. This chain's CDR3 is CATSSLSPYNEQFF. The CDR3 DNA reads as TGTGCCACCAGCAGCTTAAGCCCCTACAATGAGCAGTTCTTC.

The gene calls are TRBV5-1 and TRBJ2-5; perhaps TRBD2 as D (6 bases). CDR3 length: 12 amino acids. Germline lookup yields CDR1 SGHRS and CDR2 YFSETQ. V gave up 3 bases and J gave up 5 bases, with 8 bases separating them. The chain's CDR3 is CASSSRGETQYF. The CDR3 nucleotides are TGCGCCAGCAGCTCCCGGGGGGAGACCCAGTACTTC.

This clonotype was recorded a few times. The V call is TRBV7-2, the J call TRBJ2-5; unclear D gene. Trimming shortened V by 1 base and J by 5 bases, and 5 bases separated the two germline ends. CDR1 is SGHTA, CDR2 FQGNSA, per germline. This CDR3 is 12 amino acids long. The CDR3 sequence: CASSLVVETQYF. CDR3 sequence (DNA): TGTGCCAGCAGCTTAGTGGTTGAGACCCAGTACTTC.

Only one count was recorded for this clonotype. The gene calls are TRBV4-2 and TRBJ1-2; weak D call: TRBD1 (5 bases). This CDR3 region has 16 residues. Germline CDR1 reads LGHNA; CDR2 reads YNFKEQ. The V end lost 6 bases, the J end lost 2 bases, and 19 bases lay between the germline ends. CDR3 amino acids: CASSSIGTGLNYGYTF. The CDR3 region has the DNA TGTGCCAGCAGTTCTATAGGGACCGGGCTAAACTATGGCTACACCTTC.